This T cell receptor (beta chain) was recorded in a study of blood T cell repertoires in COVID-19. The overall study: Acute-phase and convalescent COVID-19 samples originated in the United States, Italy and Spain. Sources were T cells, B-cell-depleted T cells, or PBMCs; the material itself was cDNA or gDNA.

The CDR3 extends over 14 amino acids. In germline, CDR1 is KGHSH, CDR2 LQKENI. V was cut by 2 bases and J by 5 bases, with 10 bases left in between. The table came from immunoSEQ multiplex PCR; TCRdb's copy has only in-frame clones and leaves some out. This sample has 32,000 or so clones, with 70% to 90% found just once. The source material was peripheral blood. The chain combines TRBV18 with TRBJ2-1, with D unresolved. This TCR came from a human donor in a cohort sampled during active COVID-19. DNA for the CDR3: TGTGCCAGCTCACCAGCACAGAGAAACAATGAGCAGTTCTTC. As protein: CASSPAQRNNEQFF.